The 19 T cell receptor beta chains reported below all come from one sample, sequenced in a study of control samples from healthy donors and cancer patients. The repertoire was sequenced with immunoSEQ multiplex PCR; TCRdb's copy has only in-frame clones and lacks some. The table includes approximately 76,000 clones, approximately 80% detected once. The specimen was PBMCs. Receptors were obtained from a man between 60 and 75 years old with head and neck cancer.

The chain links TRBV6-6 to TRBJ2-4; D may be TRBD1 (6 bases). CDR1 is MNHNY and CDR2 is SVGAGI in the germline V gene (reference sequence). The CDR3 runs 17 residues. The V and J ends lost 5 bases and 0 bases respectively, with 17 bases between them. The CDR3 DNA is TGTGCCAGCAGTCATCTAGGACAGTCCCTAGCCAAAAACATTCAGTACTTC. This gives the protein CASSHLGQSLAKNIQYF.

V gene TRBV29-1 combines with J gene TRBJ1-1; no firm D call. V lost 5 bases to trimming and J lost 1 base, with 5 bases between them. Looked up from germline, CDR1 is SQVTM and CDR2 is ANQGSEA. This CDR3 is 11 amino acids long. The DNA of the CDR3 is TGCAGCGTTTTCCAGAACACTGAAGCTTTCTTT. This sequence encodes CSVFQNTEAFF.

V usage is TRBV7-9 and J usage is TRBJ2-7; D may match TRBD1 or TRBD2 (6 bases each). Germline loops: CDR1 SEHNR, CDR2 FQNEAQ (reference sequence). This CDR3 is 14 amino acids long. V lost 2 bases and J 6 bases, leaving 14 bases between the germline ends. CDR3 sequence: CASSLQGGTSEQYF. The CDR3 DNA sequence: TGTGCCAGCAGCTTACAAGGGGGGACGAGCGAGCAGTACTTC.

The chain uses TRBV5-1 and TRBJ1-2; unclear D gene. The CDR3 contains 14 residues. CDR1 and CDR2 from the germline V gene are SGHRS and YFSETQ. V was trimmed by 0 bases and J by 2 bases, leaving 8 bases between them. CDR3 region: CASSLAESNYGYTF. The CDR3 nucleotides are TGCGCCAGCAGCTTGGCAGAGAGCAACTATGGCTACACCTTC.

The chain is built from TRBV12-5 and TRBJ2-1, with TRBD2 matching over 7 bases. This CDR3 is 17 amino acids long. J lost 6 bases, V lost 2 bases, and 13 bases had no gene match. Germline V gene lookup returns CDR1 LGHNT and CDR2 FRNRAP. Here the CDR3 DNA reads TGTGCTAGTGGTTTGTCCCCAGCTAGCGGCCCTTCCAATGAGCAGTTCTTC. Translating it yields CASGLSPASGPSNEQFF.

This rearrangement joins TRBV2 to TRBJ1-3, with a possible D match to TRBD1 (6 bases). V lost 7 bases and J 7 bases, leaving 23 bases between the germline ends. CDR1 and CDR2 from the germline V gene are SNHLY and FYNNEI. The CDR3 spans 16 residues. CDR3 residues: CASTPLPRGRFNTIYF. In nucleotides, the CDR3 is TGTGCCAGCACACCACTGCCCAGGGGAAGGTTTAACACCATATATTTT.

The V call is TRBV28, the J call TRBJ1-1, with 7 bases that match TRBD1. The CDR3 covers 14 residues. CDR1 MDHEN and CDR2 SYDVKM come from the germline V gene. V lost 4 bases to trimming and J lost 5 bases; unmatched junction nucleotides: 7. CDR3 nucleotides: TGTGCCAGCAGTTACCTAACAGGGGTAACTGAAGCTTTCTTT. It is translated as CASSYLTGVTEAFF.

The rearrangement links TRBV30 to TRBJ1-2; 9 nucleotides agree with TRBD1. The germline V gene has CDR1 GTSNPN and CDR2 SVGIG (reference sequence). The junction had 5 bases not matched to a gene; V was cut back by 4 bases and J by 2 bases. CDR3 length: 14 amino acids. The CDR3 coding sequence is TGTGCCTGGACCTTCGGGACAGGGAACTATGGCTACACCTTC. It translates to CAWTFGTGNYGYTF.

This clone appeared a few times. The CDR3 here is CASSPRTSGILLYQETQYF. The CDR3 DNA reads as TGTGCCAGCAGCCCTAGGACTAGCGGAATTCTATTGTACCAAGAGACCCAGTACTTC. The chain recombines TRBV11-2 with TRBJ2-5; 10 bases are a match to TRBD2. The V gene end was trimmed by 5 bases and the J gene end by 0 bases; junction bases not matched to a gene: 15. CDR1 is SGHAT and CDR2 is FQNNGV in the germline V gene. This CDR3 has 19 residues.

This chain joins TRBV5-1 and TRBJ2-5; D unclear. Per the germline V gene, CDR1 is SGHRS and CDR2 is YFSETQ. Trimming left V 0 bases short and J 9 bases short, with 9 bases between. The CDR3 has 12 amino acids. The CDR3 region has the DNA TGCGCCAGCAGCTTGGAAGGGCGACCCCAGTACTTC. This sequence encodes CASSLEGRPQYF.

The chain recombines TRBV5-1 with TRBJ2-3; 7 positions agree with TRBD2. Germline CDR1 SGHRS, CDR2 YFSETQ. The V segment lost 0 bases and the J segment 0 bases; nucleotides outside the gene matches: 7. The length of the CDR3 is 17 residues. The CDR3 bases are TGCGCCAGCAGCTTGGGCTGGAGTAGCGGGAGCACAGATACGCAGTATTTT. Translated: CASSLGWSSGSTDTQYF. Based on the CDR3 plus reference TRBV5-1 and TRBJ2-3, the full variable domain is KAGVTQTPRYLIKTRGQQVTLSCSPISGHRSVSWYQQTPGQGLQFLFEYFSETQRNKGNFPGRFSGRQFSNSRSEMNVSTLELGDSALYLCASSLGWSSGSTDTQYFGPGTRLTVL.

This chain connects TRBV7-6 to TRBJ2-7; 8 nucleotides match TRBD2. The CDR3 spans 14 residues. Per the germline V gene, CDR1 is SGHVS and CDR2 is FNYEAQ. The trim removed 6 bases at V and 3 bases at J, leaving 7 bases unmatched. CDR3 in amino acids: CASSLTGTSYEQYF. CDR3 nucleotides: TGTGCCAGCAGTCTAACCGGGACTAGCTACGAGCAGTACTTC.

This clone was seen more than once but under ten times. This rearrangement joins TRBV5-1 to TRBJ1-2; tentative D call: TRBD1 (6 bases). Trimming left V 0 bases short and J 7 bases short, with 10 bases between. This CDR3 is 13 amino acids long. CDR1 and CDR2 (germline): SGHRS, YFSETQ. CDR3 sequence: CASSLDRDFGYTF. The CDR3 DNA follows: TGCGCCAGCAGCTTGGACAGGGATTTTGGCTACACCTTC.

V and J are TRBV18 and TRBJ2-7; 7 bases line up with TRBD1. V shed 3 bases and J 7 bases; nucleotides not matched to a gene: 9. This CDR3 contains 14 residues. Germline CDR1 and CDR2: KGHSH and LQKENI. As DNA, the CDR3 is TGTGCCAGCTCACCGCAGAGGGGGCAGGGTGAGCAGTACTTC. Protein sequence: CASSPQRGQGEQYF.

V is TRBV7-8 and J is TRBJ2-7; TRBD1 might be the D (5 bases). CDR3 length equals 13 residues. Germline-derived CDR1 and CDR2 are SGHVS and FQNEAQ. Trimming stripped 4 bases from V and 1 base from J, with 8 bases between. The CDR3 protein is CASSSTGSYEQYF. The CDR3 DNA is TGTGCCAGCAGCTCCACAGGTTCCTACGAGCAGTACTTC. Supplemented by reference TRBV7-8 and TRBJ2-7, the full variable domain reads GAGVSQSPRYKVAKRGQDVALRCDPISGHVSLFWYQQALGQGPEFLTYFQNEAQLDKSGLPSDRFFAERPEGSVSTLKIQRTQQEDSAVYLCASSSTGSYEQYFGPGTRLTVT.

The chain is built from TRBV28 and TRBJ2-7; D call uncertain. This CDR3 contains 11 residues. CDR1 is MDHEN and CDR2 is SYDVKM in the germline V gene. V was pared by 10 bases and J by 3 bases, with 10 bases between. The CDR3 reads CATQSSYEQYF. CDR3 DNA sequence: TGTGCCACCCAATCTAGCTACGAGCAGTACTTC.

The V call is TRBV14, the J call TRBJ1-1, with D possibly matching TRBD1 (6 bases). Germline V CDR1 and CDR2: SGHDN, FVKESK. The CDR3 extends over 16 amino acids. V was cut by 6 bases and J by 5 bases, with 22 bases left in between. The CDR3 DNA is TGTGCCAGCAGTTTTCTTTATTACACAGGGAGGACTGAAGCTTTCTTT. Amino acids: CASSFLYYTGRTEAFF.

This chain links TRBV28 with TRBJ1-5, with unresolved D. Trimming took off 6 bases at V and 5 bases at J, with 17 bases between the two ends. Germline CDR1 reads MDHEN; CDR2 reads SYDVKM. This CDR3 contains 15 residues. The CDR3 bases are TGTGCCAGCAGGCCTATTACCTTGATTCATCAGCCCCAGCATTTT. Translation: CASRPITLIHQPQHF.

CDR3 in DNA: TGCAGCGCGACGCTAGCAAATGAGCAGTTCTTC. Protein product: CSATLANEQFF. This rearrangement joins TRBV29-1 to TRBJ2-1, with a tentative D call TRBD2 (5 bases). Germline assignment: CDR1 SQVTM and CDR2 ANQGSEA. Trimming left V 7 bases short and J 7 bases short, with 11 bases between. This CDR3 spans 11 amino acids.